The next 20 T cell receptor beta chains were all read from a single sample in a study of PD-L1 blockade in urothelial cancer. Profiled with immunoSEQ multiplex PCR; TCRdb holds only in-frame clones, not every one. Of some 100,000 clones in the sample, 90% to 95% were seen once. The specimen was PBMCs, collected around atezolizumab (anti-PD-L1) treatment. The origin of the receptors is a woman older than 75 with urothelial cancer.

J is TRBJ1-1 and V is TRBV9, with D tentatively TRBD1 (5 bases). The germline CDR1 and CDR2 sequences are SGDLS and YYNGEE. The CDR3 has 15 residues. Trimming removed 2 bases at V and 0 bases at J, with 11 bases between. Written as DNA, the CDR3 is TGTGCCAGCAGCGTCGGGGGGATCATGAACACTGAAGCTTTCTTT. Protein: CASSVGGIMNTEAFF.

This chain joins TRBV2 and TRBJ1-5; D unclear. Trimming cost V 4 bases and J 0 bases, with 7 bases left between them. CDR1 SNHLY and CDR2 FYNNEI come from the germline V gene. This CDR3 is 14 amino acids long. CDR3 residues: CASSAENSNQPQHF. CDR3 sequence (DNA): TGTGCCAGCAGTGCCGAGAATAGCAATCAGCCCCAGCATTTT.

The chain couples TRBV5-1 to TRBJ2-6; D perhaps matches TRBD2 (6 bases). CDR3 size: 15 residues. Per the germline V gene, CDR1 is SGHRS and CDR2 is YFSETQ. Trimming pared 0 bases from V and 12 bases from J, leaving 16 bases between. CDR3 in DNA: TGCGCCAGCAGCTTGGCTCTCGGGCAGGAGGGCGTCCTGACTTTC. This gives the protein CASSLALGQEGVLTF. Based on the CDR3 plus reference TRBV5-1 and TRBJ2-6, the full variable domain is KAGVTQTPRYLIKTRGQQVTLSCSPISGHRSVSWYQQTPGQGLQFLFEYFSETQRNKGNFPGRFSGRQFSNSRSEMNVSTLELGDSALYLCASSLALGQEGVLTFGAGSRLTVL.

The CDR3 sequence is CASSFSWLAEAYEQYF. CDR3 DNA sequence: TGTGCCAGCAGTTTTAGTTGGCTAGCGGAGGCCTACGAGCAGTACTTC. The rearrangement uses TRBV27 and TRBJ2-7; 7 bases are shared with TRBD2. V trimming: 3 bases; J trimming: 2 bases; junction bases outside the gene matches: 10. This CDR3 comprises 16 residues. Germline V lookup: CDR1 MNHEY, CDR2 SMNVEV (reference sequence).

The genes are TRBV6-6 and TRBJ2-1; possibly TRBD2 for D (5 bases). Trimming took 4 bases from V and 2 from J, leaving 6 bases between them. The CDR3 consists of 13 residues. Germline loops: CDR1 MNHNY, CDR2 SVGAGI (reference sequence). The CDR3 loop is CASSSLAYNEQFF. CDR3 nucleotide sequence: TGTGCCAGCAGTTCACTAGCCTACAATGAGCAGTTCTTC.

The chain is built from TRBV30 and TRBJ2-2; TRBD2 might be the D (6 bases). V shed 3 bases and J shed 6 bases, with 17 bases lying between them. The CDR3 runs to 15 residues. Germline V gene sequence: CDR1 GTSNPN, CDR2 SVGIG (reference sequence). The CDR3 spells CAWSFRGARPGELFF. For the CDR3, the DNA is TGTGCCTGGAGCTTCCGCGGGGCCCGCCCCGGGGAGCTGTTTTTT.

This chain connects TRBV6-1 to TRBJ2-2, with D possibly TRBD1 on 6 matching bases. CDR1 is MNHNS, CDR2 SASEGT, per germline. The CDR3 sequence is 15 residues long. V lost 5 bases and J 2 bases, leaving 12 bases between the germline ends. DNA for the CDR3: TGTGCCAGCAGTAATGGACAGCTTAACACCGGGGAGCTGTTTTTT. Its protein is CASSNGQLNTGELFF.

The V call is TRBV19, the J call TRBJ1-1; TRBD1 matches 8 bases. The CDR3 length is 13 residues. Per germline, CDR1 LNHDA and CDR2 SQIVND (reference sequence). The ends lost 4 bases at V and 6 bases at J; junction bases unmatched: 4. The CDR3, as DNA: TGTGCCAGTAGTAGTACAGGGGGGTCTGAAGCTTTCTTT. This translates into CASSSTGGSEAFF.

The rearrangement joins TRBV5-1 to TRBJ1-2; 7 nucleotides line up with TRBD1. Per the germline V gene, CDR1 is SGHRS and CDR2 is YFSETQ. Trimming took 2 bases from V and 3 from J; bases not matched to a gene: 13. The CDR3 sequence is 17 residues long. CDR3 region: CASSFKSTPGTDYGYTF. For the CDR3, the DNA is TGCGCCAGCAGCTTCAAGTCAACTCCGGGGACAGACTATGGCTACACCTTC.

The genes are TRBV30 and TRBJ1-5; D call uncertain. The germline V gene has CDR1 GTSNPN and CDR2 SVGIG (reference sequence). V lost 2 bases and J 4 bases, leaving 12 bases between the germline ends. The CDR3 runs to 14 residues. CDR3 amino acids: CAWSTTTGNQPQHF. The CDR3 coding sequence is TGTGCCTGGAGTACAACGACGGGGAATCAGCCCCAGCATTTT.

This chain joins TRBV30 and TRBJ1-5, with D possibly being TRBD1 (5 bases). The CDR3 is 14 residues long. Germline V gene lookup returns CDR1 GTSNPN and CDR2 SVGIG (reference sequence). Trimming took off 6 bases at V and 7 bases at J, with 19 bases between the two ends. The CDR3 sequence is CACQQAGIGQPQHF. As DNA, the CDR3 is TGTGCCTGCCAACAGGCGGGGATCGGCCAGCCCCAGCATTTT.

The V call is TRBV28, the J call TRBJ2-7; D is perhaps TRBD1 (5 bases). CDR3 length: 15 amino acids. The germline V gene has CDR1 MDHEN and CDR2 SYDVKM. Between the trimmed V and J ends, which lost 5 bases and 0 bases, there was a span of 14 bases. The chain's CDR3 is CASSEGAMSSYEQYF. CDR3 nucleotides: TGTGCCAGCAGTGAAGGGGCTATGAGCTCCTACGAGCAGTACTTC.

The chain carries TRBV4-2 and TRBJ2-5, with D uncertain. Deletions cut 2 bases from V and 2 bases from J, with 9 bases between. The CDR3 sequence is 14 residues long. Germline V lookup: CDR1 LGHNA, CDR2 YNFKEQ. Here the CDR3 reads CASSQIEAQETQYF. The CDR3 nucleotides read TGTGCCAGCAGCCAAATAGAAGCACAAGAGACCCAGTACTTC.

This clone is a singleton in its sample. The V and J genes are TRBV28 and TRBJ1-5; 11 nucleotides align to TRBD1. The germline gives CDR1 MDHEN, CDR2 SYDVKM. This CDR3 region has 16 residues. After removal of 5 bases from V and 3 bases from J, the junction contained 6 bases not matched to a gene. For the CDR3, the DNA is TGTGCCAGCAGTCCTGCGGGACAGGGGGACAATCAGCCCCAGCATTTT. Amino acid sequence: CASSPAGQGDNQPQHF. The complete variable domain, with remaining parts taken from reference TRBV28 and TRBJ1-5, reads DVKVTQSSRYLVKRTGEKVFLECVQDMDHENMFWYRQDPGLGLRLIYFSYDVKMKEKGDIPEGYSVSREKKERFSLILESASTNQTSMYLCASSPAGQGDNQPQHFGDGTRLSIL.

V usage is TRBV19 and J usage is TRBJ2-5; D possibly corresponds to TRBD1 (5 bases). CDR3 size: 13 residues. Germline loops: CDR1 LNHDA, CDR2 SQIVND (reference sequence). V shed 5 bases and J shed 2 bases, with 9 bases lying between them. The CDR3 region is CASSVTVQETQYF. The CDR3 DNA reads TGTGCCAGTAGTGTGACAGTACAAGAGACCCAGTACTTC. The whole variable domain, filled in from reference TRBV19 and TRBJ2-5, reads DGGITQSPKYLFRKEGQNVTLSCEQNLNHDAMYWYRQDPGQGLRLIYYSQIVNDFQKGDIAEGYSVSREKKESFPLTVTSAQKNPTAFYLCASSVTVQETQYFGPGTRLLVL.

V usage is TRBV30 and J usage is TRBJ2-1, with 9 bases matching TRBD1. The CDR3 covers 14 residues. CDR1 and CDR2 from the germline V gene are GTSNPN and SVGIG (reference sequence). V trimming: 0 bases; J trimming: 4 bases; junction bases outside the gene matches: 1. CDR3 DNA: TGTGCCTGGAGTGTACAGGGGGCGTACAATGAGCAGTTCTTC. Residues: CAWSVQGAYNEQFF.

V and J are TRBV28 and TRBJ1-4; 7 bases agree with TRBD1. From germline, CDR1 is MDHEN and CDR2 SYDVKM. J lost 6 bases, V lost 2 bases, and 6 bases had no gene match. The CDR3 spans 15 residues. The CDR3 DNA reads TGTGCCAGCAGTTTACCTCAGGGGGGAGATGAAAAACTGTTTTTT. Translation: CASSLPQGGDEKLFF. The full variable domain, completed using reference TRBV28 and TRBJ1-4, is DVKVTQSSRYLVKRTGEKVFLECVQDMDHENMFWYRQDPGLGLRLIYFSYDVKMKEKGDIPEGYSVSREKKERFSLILESASTNQTSMYLCASSLPQGGDEKLFFGSGTQLSVL.

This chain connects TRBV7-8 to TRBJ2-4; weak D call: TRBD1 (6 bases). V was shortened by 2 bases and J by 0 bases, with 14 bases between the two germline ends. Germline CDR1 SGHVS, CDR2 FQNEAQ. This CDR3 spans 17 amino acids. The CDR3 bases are TGTGCCAGCAGCTTAAAAGGACAGAACCCAGCCAAAAACATTCAGTACTTC. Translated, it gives CASSLKGQNPAKNIQYF.

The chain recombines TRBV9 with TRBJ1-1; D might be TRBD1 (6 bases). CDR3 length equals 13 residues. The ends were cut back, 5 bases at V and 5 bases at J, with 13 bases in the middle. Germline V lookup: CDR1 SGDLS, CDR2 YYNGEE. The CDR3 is CASSYTGQTEAFF. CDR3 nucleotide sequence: TGTGCCAGCAGTTATACGGGACAAACTGAAGCTTTCTTT.

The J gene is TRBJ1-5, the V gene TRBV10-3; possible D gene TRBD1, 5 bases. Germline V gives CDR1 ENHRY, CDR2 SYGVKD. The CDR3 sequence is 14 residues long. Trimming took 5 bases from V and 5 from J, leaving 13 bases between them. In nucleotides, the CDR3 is TGTGCCATCAGTCAACTGGGGGGTGATCAGCCCCAGCATTTT. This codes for CAISQLGGDQPQHF.